Sequencing of this TCR beta chain was carried out in a study of blood T cells in healthy people across ages. Study context: Through template switching, about one barcoded beta molecule was captured per two T cells, as measured in model experiments.

CDR3 size: 15 residues. CDR1 is SQVTM and CDR2 is ANQGSEA in the germline V gene. This clonotype was detected only a few times. Then a second PCR, running roughly 7 to 11 cycles, was carried out with a sample-barcoded 5' primer and a J-beta primer mix. TCRdb analysed the 5' RACE reads with MiXCR anew, one entry per CDR3 protein. This table has roughly 800,000 distinct CDR3 sequences, 58% appearing once. This clonotype was obtained from a man aged 25-45 years in good health. The sample comprised blood. The chain carries TRBV29-1 and TRBJ2-5; 9 positions match TRBD1. Near its end, the DNA agrees better with TRBJ2-7, so the J call may be wrong. CDR3 DNA: TGCAGCGTTGGTACCGGGACAGGGACCTACTACGAGCAGTACTTC. This encodes CSVGTGTGTYYEQYF.